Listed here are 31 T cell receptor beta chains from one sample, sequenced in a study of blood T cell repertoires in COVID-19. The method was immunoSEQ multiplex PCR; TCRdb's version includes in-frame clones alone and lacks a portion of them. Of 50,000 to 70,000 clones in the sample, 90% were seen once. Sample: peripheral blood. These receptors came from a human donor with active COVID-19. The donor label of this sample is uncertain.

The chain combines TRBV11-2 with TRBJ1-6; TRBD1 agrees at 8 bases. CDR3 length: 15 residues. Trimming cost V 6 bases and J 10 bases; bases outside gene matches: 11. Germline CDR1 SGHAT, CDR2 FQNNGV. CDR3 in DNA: TGTGCCAGCAGTATTACCGATACAGGGGGGTCACCCCTCCACTTT. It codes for CASSITDTGGSPLHF.

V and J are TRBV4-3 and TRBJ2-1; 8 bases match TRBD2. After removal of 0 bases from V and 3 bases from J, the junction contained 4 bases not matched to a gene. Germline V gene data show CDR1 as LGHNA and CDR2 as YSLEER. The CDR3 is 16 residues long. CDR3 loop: CASSQDLLAGYNEQFF. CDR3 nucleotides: TGCGCCAGCAGCCAAGATCTGCTAGCGGGCTACAATGAGCAGTTCTTC.

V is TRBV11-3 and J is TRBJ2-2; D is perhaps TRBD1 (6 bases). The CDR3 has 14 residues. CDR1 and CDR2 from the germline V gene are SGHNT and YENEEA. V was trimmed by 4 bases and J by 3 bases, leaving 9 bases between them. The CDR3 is CASSSYRDTGELFF. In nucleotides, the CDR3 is TGTGCCAGCAGCTCCTACAGGGACACCGGGGAGCTGTTTTTT.

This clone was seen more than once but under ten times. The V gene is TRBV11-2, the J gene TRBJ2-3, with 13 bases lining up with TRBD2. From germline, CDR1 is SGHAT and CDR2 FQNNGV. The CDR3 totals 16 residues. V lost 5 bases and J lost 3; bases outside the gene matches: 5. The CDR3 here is CASSAGLAGVTDTQYF. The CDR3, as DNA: TGTGCCAGCAGCGCCGGACTAGCGGGAGTTACAGATACGCAGTATTTT.

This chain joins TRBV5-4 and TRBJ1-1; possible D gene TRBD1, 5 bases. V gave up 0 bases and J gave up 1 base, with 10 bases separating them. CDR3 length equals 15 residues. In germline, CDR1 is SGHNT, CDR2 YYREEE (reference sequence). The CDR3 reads CASSLDWGGNTEAFF. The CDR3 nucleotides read TGTGCCAGCAGCTTGGATTGGGGGGGGAACACTGAAGCTTTCTTT.

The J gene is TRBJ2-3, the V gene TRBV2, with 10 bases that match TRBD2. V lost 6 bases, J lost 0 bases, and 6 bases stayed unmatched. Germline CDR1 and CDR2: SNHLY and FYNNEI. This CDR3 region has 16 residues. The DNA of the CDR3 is TGTGCCAGCAGACAACTAGCGGGGCCTAGCACAGATACGCAGTATTTT. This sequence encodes CASRQLAGPSTDTQYF.

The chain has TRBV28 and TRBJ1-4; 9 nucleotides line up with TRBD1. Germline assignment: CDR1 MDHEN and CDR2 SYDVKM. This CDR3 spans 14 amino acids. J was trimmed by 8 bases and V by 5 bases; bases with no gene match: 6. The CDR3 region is CASSLQGAEEKLFF. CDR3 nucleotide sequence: TGTGCCAGCAGTCTACAGGGGGCGGAAGAAAAACTGTTTTTT.

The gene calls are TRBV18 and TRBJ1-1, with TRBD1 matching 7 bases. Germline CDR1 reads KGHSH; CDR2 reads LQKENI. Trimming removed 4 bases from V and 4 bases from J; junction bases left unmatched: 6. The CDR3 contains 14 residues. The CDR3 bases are TGTGCCAGCTCACGAGACGCAGGGGGCACTGAAGCTTTCTTT. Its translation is CASSRDAGGTEAFF.

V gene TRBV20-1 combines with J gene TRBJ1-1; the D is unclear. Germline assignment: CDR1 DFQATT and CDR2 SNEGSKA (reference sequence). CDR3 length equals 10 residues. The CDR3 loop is CRVIGIGAFF. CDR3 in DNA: TGCAGGGTCATCGGGATTGGGGCTTTCTTT.

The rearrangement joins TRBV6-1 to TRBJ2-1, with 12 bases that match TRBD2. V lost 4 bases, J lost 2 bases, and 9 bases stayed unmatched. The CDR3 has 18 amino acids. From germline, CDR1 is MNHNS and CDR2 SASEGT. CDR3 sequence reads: CASSVRLAGGPPYNEQFF. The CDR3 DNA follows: TGTGCCAGCAGTGTAAGGCTAGCGGGGGGGCCTCCCTACAATGAGCAGTTCTTC.

CDR3 DNA sequence: TGTGCCAGTCGACCGGAGGAAAAACTGTTTTTT. This gives the protein CASRPEEKLFF. The chain couples TRBV2 to TRBJ1-4; D call uncertain. Trimming shortened V by 9 bases and J by 8 bases, and 10 bases separated the two germline ends. The CDR3 contains 11 residues. The germline V gene has CDR1 SNHLY and CDR2 FYNNEI.

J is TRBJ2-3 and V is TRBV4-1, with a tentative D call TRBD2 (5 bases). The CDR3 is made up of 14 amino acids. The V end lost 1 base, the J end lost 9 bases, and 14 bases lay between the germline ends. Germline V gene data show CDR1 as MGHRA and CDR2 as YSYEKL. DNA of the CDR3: TGCGCCAGCAGCCAAGCCTCCGCTGGGAGCACGCAGTATTTT. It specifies CASSQASAGSTQYF.

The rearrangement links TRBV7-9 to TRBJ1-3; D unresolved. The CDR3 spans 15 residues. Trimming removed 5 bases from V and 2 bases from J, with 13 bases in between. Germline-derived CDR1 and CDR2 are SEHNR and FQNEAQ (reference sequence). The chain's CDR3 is CASSSSGSPGNTIYF. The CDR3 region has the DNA TGTGCCAGCAGCAGTTCGGGGTCTCCTGGAAACACCATATATTTT.

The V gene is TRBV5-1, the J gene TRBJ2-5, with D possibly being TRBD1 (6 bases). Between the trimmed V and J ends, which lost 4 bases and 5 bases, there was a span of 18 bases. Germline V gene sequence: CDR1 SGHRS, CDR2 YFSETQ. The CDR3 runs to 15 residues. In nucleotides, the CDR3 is TGCGCCAGCAGCGGAGACAGGCCCCGCGGGGAGACCCAGTACTTC. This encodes CASSGDRPRGETQYF.

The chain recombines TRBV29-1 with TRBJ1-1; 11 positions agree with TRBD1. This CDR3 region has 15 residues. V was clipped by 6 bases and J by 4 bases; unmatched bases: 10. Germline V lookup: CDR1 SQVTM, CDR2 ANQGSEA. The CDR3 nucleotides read TGCAGCGTCACCGGGGGACAGGGGGTTGGCACTGAAGCTTTCTTT. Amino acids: CSVTGGQGVGTEAFF.

The CDR3 region is CASSLSASGRTDTQYF. DNA for the CDR3: TGTGCCAGCAGTTTATCAGCTAGCGGGAGAACAGATACGCAGTATTTT. This chain joins TRBV28 and TRBJ2-3; 10 nucleotides match TRBD2. The V gene's germline CDR1 is MDHEN and CDR2 SYDVKM. Trimming removed 1 base from V and 3 bases from J; junction bases left unmatched: 4. CDR3 size: 16 residues.

For the CDR3, the DNA is TGTGCGTCGCTAGCGGACAATGAGCAGTTCTTC. Protein sequence: CASLADNEQFF. The rearrangement joins TRBV27 to TRBJ2-1; 7 nucleotides line up with TRBD2. There are 11 residues in the CDR3. Germline CDR1 reads MNHEY; CDR2 reads SMNVEV (reference sequence).

The DNA for the CDR3 is TGTGCCAGCAGTTACTCGGAGGGACTAGCGGGTTCGCCCATCGGGGAGCAGTTCTTC. This translates into CASSYSEGLAGSPIGEQFF. V usage is TRBV6-2 or TRBV6-3 and J usage is TRBJ2-1; 12 nucleotides align to TRBD2. Germline assignment: CDR1 MNHEY and CDR2 SVGEGT. This CDR3 region has 19 residues. The junction had 16 bases not matched to a gene; V was cut back by 0 bases and J by 10 bases.

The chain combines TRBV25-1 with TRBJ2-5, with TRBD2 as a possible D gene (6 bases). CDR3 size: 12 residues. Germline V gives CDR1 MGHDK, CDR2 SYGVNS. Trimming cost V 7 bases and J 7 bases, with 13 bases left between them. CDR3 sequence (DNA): TGTGCCAGCACCCCCTTGGGGGGGACCCAGTACTTC. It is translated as CASTPLGGTQYF.

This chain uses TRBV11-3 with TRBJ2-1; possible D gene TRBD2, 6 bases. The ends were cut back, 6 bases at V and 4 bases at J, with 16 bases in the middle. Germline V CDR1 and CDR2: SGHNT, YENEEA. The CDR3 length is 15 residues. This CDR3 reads CASSLDRGNYNEQFF. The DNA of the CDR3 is TGTGCCAGCAGTCTCGACCGGGGGAATTACAATGAGCAGTTCTTC.

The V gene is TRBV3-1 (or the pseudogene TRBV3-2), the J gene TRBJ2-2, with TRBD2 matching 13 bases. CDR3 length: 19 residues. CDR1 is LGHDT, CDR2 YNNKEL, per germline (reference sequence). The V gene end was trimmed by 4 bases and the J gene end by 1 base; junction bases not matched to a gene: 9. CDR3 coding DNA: TGTGCCAGCAGCCCCAGTGGACTAGCGGGGGCCGTGAACACCGGGGAGCTGTTTTTT. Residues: CASSPSGLAGAVNTGELFF.

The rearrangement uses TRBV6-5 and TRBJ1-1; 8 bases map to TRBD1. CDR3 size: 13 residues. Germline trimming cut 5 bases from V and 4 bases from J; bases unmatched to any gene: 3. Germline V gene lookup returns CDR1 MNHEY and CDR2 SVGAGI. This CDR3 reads CASSQTGGTEAFF. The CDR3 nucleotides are TGTGCCAGCAGTCAAACAGGGGGCACTGAAGCTTTCTTT.

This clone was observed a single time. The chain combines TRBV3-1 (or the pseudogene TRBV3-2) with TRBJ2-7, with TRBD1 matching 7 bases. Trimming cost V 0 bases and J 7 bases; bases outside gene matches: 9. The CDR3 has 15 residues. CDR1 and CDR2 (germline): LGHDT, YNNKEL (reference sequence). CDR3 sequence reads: CASSQDGQGRGEQYF. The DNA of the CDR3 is TGTGCCAGCAGCCAAGACGGGCAGGGCAGGGGGGAGCAGTACTTC.

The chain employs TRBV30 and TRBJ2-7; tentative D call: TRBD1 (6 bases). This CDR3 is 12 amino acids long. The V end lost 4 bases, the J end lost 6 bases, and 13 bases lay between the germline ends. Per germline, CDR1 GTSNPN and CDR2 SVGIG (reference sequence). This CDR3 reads CAWMWGLSEQYF. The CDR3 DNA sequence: TGTGCCTGGATGTGGGGGCTCAGCGAGCAGTACTTC.

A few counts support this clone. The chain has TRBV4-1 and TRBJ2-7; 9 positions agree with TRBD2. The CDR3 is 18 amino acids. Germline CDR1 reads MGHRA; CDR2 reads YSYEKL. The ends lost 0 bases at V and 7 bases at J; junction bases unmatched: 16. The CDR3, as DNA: TGCGCCAGCAGCCAAGATCTATCTTCGGCGGGAGGGCCGGTGGAGCAGTACTTC. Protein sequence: CASSQDLSSAGGPVEQYF.

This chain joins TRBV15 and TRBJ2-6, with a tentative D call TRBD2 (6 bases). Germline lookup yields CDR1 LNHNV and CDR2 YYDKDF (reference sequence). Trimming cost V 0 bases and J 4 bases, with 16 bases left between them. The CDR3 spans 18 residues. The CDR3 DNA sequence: TGTGCCACCAGCAGAGATTTGGGAGGAGTGTTCGGGGCCAACGTCCTGACTTTC. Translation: CATSRDLGGVFGANVLTF.

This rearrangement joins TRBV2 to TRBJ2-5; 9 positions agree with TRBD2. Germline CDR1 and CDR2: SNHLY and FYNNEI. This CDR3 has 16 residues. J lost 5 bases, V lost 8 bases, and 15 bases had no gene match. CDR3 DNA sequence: TGTGCCAGCTGGACTAGGCGGGAGGGCCCGCAGGAGACCCAGTACTTC. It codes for CASWTRREGPQETQYF.

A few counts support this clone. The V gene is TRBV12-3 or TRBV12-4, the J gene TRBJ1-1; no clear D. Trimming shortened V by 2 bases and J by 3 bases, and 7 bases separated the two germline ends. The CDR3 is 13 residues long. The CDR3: CASSLREYTEAFF. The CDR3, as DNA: TGTGCCAGCAGTTTACGGGAATACACTGAAGCTTTCTTT.

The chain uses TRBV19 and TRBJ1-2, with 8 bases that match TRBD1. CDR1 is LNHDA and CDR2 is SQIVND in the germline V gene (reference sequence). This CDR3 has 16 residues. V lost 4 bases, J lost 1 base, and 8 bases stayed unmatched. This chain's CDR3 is CASSTRGQADNYGYTF. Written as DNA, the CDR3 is TGTGCCAGTAGTACTCGGGGACAGGCCGATAACTATGGCTACACCTTC. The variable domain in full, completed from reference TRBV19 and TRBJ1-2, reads DGGITQSPKYLFRKEGQNVTLSCEQNLNHDAMYWYRQDPGQGLRLIYYSQIVNDFQKGDIAEGYSVSREKKESFPLTVTSAQKNPTAFYLCASSTRGQADNYGYTFGSGTRLTVV.

The DNA for the CDR3 is TGTGCCAGCTCACAAGGACAACGGACAGGTGAGCAGTTCTTC. It encodes CASSQGQRTGEQFF. V gene TRBV18 combines with J gene TRBJ2-1; 7 bases agree with TRBD1. J lost 9 bases, V lost 4 bases, and 9 bases had no gene match. The CDR3 extends over 14 amino acids. Per germline, CDR1 KGHSH and CDR2 LQKENI. Supplemented by reference TRBV18 and TRBJ2-1, the full variable domain reads NAGVMQNPRHLVRRRGQEARLRCSPMKGHSHVYWYRQLPEEGLKFMVYLQKENIIDESGMPKERFSAEFPKEGPSILRIQQVVRGDSAAYFCASSQGQRTGEQFFGPGTRLTVL.

The CDR3 spells CASSEGGQGVEKLFF. Here the CDR3 DNA reads TGCGCCAGCAGTGAAGGGGGACAGGGTGTGGAAAAACTGTTTTTT. This chain joins TRBV10-2 and TRBJ1-4; 9 bases line up with TRBD1. V lost 3 bases, J lost 8 bases, and 7 bases stayed unmatched. Germline V gene sequence: CDR1 WSHSY, CDR2 SAAADI. CDR3 length: 15 residues.